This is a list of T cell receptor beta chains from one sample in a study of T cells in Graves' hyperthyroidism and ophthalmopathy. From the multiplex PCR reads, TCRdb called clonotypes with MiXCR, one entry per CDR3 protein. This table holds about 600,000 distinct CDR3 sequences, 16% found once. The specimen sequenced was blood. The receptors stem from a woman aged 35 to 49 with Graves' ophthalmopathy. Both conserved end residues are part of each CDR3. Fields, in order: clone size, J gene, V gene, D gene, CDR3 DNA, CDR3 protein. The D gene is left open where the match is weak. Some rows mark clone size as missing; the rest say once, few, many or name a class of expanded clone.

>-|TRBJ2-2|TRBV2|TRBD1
TGTGCCAGCAGTGAAGGGACAGGGGCGGACACCGGGGAGCTGTTTTTT
CASSEGTGADTGELFF
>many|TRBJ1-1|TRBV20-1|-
TGCAGTGCTAGTCCGGGGGCTGAGACTGAAGCTTTCTTT
CSASPGAETEAFF
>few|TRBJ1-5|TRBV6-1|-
TGTGCCAGCAGTCCTGACAGTTTTAATCAGCCCCAGCATTTT
CASSPDSFNQPQHF
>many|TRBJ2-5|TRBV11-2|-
TGTGCCAGCAGCTATTGGGCCAAGCGGGAGACCCAGTACTTC
CASSYWAKRETQYF
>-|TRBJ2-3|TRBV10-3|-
TGTGCCATCAGTGAGTCGACGGCAGCAGATACGCAGTATTTT
CAISESTAADTQYF
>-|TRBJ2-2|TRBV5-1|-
TGCGCCAGCACGGCAGGCGTCACCGGGGAGCTGTTTTTT
CASTAGVTGELFF
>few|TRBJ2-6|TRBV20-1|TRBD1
TGCAGTGCCACAGGGGACTCTGGGGCCAACGTCCTGACTTTC
CSATGDSGANVLTF
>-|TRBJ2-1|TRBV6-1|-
TGTGCCAGCAGTTCCCAAGGATATTCCGGGAGATCCTACAATGAGCAGTTCTTC
CASSSQGYSGRSYNEQFF
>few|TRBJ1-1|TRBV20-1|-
TGCAGTGCTAGTAACCCGGGGAACACTGAAGCTTTCTTT
CSASNPGNTEAFF
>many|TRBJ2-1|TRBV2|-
TGTGCCAGCAGTGAAGAGAACAGCTCCTACAATGAGCAGTTCTTC
CASSEENSSYNEQFF
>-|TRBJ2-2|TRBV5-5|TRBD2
TGTGCCAGCAGCTTCGGACTAGCGGGAGTGGGCACCGGGGAGCTGTTTTTT
CASSFGLAGVGTGELFF
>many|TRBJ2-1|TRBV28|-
TGTGCCAGCAGTTTTCACCCCTTAAGCGGAGCCTACAATGAGCAGTTCTTC
CASSFHPLSGAYNEQFF
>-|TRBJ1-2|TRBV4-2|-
TGTGCCAGCAGCCAAGTAACAGAGACTTATGGCTACACCTTC
CASSQVTETYGYTF
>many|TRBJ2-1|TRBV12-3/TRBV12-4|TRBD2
TGTGCCAGCAGTTTAGCGAGACTAGCGGACAATGAGCAGTTCTTC
CASSLARLADNEQFF
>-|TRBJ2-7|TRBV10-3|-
TGTGCCATCGGCGGCCCCGCCTACGAGCAGTACTTC
CAIGGPAYEQYF
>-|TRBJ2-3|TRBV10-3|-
TGTGCCATCAACCCCGGTGCAGGGGCCACAGATACGCAGTATTTT
CAINPGAGATDTQYF
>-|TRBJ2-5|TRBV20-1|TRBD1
TGCAGTGCTAGAGGAGGGACAGGGGGGGCGTATGGGACCCAGTACTTC
CSARGGTGGAYGTQYF
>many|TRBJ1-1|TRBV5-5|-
TGTGCCAGCAGCTTGGCATCAGGGGAGGGGACTGAAGCTTTCTTT
CASSLASGEGTEAFF
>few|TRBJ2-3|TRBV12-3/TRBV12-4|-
TGTGCCAGCAGACAGCCGGGCCCAGGTACGCAGTATTTT
CASRQPGPGTQYF
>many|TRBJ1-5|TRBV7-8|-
TGTGCCAGCAGCTTAGTAGAGAACAATCAGCCCCAGCATTTT
CASSLVENNQPQHF
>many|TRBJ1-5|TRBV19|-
TGTGCCAGTAGTAGGGGCGGAACTTATAGCAATCAGCCCCAGCATTTT
CASSRGGTYSNQPQHF
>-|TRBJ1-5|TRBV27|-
TGTGCCAGCAGTTTATTGTCAGGGGATAGCAATCAGCCCCAGCATTTT
CASSLLSGDSNQPQHF
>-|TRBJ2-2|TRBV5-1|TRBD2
TGCACCAGCAGCTTACGACTAGCGGGGAACACCGGGGAGCTGTTTTTT
CTSSLRLAGNTGELFF
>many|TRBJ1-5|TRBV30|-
TGTGCCTGGGGCCCCGGACAGAGCAATCAGCCCCAGCATTTT
CAWGPGQSNQPQHF
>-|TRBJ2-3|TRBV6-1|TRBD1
TGTGCCAGCACCTCCGGGACAGCTCTAGATACGCAGTATTTT
CASTSGTALDTQYF
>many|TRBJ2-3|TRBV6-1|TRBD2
TGTGCCAGCAGTGAAGGCAGTTGGGGGACTAGCTCCGGTGAAGATACGCAGTATTTT
CASSEGSWGTSSGEDTQYF
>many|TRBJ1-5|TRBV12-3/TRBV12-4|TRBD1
TGTGCCAGCAGTTACAGGGGACCCTATAGCAATCAGCCCCAGCATTTT
CASSYRGPYSNQPQHF
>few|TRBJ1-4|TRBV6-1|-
TGTGCCAGCAGTGAAGGTTCAGTTGAAAAACTGTTTTTT
CASSEGSVEKLFF
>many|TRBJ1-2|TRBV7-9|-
TGTGCCAGCAGCTTAGCGGGGGGGGCGCCCTATGGCTACACCTTC
CASSLAGGAPYGYTF
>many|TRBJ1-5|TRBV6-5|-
TGTGCCAGCAGTTACTCAATCGGACCGGCGCTTAATCAGCCCCAGCATTTT
CASSYSIGPALNQPQHF
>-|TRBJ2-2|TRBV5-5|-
TGTGCCAGCAGCTTAAGGGTCAGCGGGGAGCTGTTTTTT
CASSLRVSGELFF
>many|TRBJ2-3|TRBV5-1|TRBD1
TGCGCCAGCAGCTCCGGGACAGCACCTACAGATACGCAGTATTTT
CASSSGTAPTDTQYF
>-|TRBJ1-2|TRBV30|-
TGTGCCTGGATAACAGCTAACTATGGCTACACCTTC
CAWITANYGYTF
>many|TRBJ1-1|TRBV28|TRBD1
TGTGCCAGCAGATCAACCGGGACAGCTATAGAAGCTTTCTTT
CASRSTGTAIEAFF
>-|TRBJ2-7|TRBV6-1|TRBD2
TGTGCCAGCAGAGCTACTAGCGGGACTTACGAGCAGTACTTC
CASRATSGTYEQYF
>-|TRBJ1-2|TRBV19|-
TGTGCCAGTAGCGCAGCTATTAACTATGGCTACACCTTC
CASSAAINYGYTF
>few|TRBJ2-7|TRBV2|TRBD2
TGTGCCAGCAGCCTGGGACTAGCGGGAGGGCTTGACGAGCAGTACTTC
CASSLGLAGGLDEQYF
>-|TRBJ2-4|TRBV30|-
TGTGCCTGGAGTGAGGGAGCCAAAAACATTCAGTACTTC
CAWSEGAKNIQYF
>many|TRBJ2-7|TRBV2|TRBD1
TGTGCCAGCAGTGAATCACAGGGGGCGTCCTACGAGCAGTACTTC
CASSESQGASYEQYF
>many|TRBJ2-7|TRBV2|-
TGTGCCAGCAGTGGGTTCGGCTTCTACGAGCAGTACTTC
CASSGFGFYEQYF
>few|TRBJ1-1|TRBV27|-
TGTGCCAGCAGTTTTAAGAAGAACACTGAAGCTTTCTTT
CASSFKKNTEAFF
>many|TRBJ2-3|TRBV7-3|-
TGTGCCAGCAGCGATCCAGCGACTAGCACAGATACGCAGTATTTT
CASSDPATSTDTQYF
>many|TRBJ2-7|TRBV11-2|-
TGTGCCAGCAGCTTCTCCGGGGCACAGAACTACGAGCAGTACTTC
CASSFSGAQNYEQYF
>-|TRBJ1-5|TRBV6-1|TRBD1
TGTGCCAGCAGGCCGACAGGGAATAGCAATCAGCCCCAGCATTTT
CASRPTGNSNQPQHF
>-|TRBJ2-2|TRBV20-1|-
TGCAGTGTCCACTCAAGGAGGGAGAACACCGGGGAGCTGTTTTTT
CSVHSRRENTGELFF
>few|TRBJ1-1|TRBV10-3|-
TGTGCCATCTCGGCGAGGAACACTGAAGCTTTCTTT
CAISARNTEAFF
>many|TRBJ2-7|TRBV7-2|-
TGTGCCAGCAGCTTAAACGGGAGACCCTACGAGCAGTACTTC
CASSLNGRPYEQYF
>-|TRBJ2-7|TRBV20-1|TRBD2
TGCAGTGCTAGGATCAGACTAGCGGGAGGGCCCCACGAGCAGTACTTC
CSARIRLAGGPHEQYF
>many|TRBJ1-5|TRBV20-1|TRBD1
TGCAGTGCGCCGCCCGGGACAGGGGCGGGGAAGCCCCAGCATTTT
CSAPPGTGAGKPQHF